The 8 T cell receptor beta chains given below trace back to one sample, sequenced in a study of patients and donors after allogeneic stem cell transplantation. TCRdb used MiXCR to reprocess the RT-PCR reads, holding one entry per CDR3 protein. This sample has about a million distinct CDR3 sequences, with about a sixth found just once. The sample comprised blood, either unsorted or a sorted T cell fraction (not recorded which). These receptors were obtained from a human donor who was either an allogeneic HSCT recipient or a stem cell or donor lymphocyte infusion donor (not recorded which). It is not recorded whose cells these are; they may come from a transplant donor.

This clonotype has ten or more counts. Here the CDR3 reads CAISRQGNTGELFF. CDR3 in DNA: TGTGCCATCAGCCGACAGGGTAACACCGGGGAGCTGTTTTTT. The chain links TRBV10-3 to TRBJ2-2; 7 bases agree with TRBD1. The CDR3 is 14 amino acids. The V and J ends lost 6 bases and 2 bases, in that order; junction bases with no gene match: 3. Germline values: CDR1 ENHRY, CDR2 SYGVKD.

The rearrangement uses TRBV24-1 and TRBJ2-1; D possibly corresponds to TRBD1 (5 bases). The CDR3 is 19 residues long. Trimming removed 4 bases from V and 0 bases from J, with 21 bases in between. Looked up from germline, CDR1 is KGHDR and CDR2 is SFDVKD. CDR3 region: CATSEDPRSGRSSYNEQFF. Written as DNA, the CDR3 is TGTGCCACCAGTGAAGACCCCCGATCAGGGCGGAGCTCCTACAATGAGCAGTTCTTC.

In this sample, this clonotype turned up a few times. The chain joins TRBV5-1 to TRBJ2-5, with no clear D. The CDR3 contains 16 residues. The germline gives CDR1 SGHRS, CDR2 YFSETQ. Deletions cut 0 bases from V and 4 bases from J, with 16 bases between. The CDR3 nucleotides are TGCGCCAGCAGCTTGGCCGCGCAGGACGGTGTAGAGACCCAGTACTTC. The encoded protein is CASSLAAQDGVETQYF. Full variable domain (missing parts from reference TRBV5-1 and TRBJ2-5): KAGVTQTPRYLIKTRGQQVTLSCSPISGHRSVSWYQQTPGQGLQFLFEYFSETQRNKGNFPGRFSGRQFSNSRSEMNVSTLELGDSALYLCASSLAAQDGVETQYFGPGTRLLVL.

The V gene is TRBV2, the J gene TRBJ1-5, with 9 bases fitting TRBD1. CDR1 and CDR2 from the germline V gene are SNHLY and FYNNEI. The J segment lost 3 bases and the V segment lost 1 base, leaving 4 bases of the junction unmatched. There are 16 residues in the CDR3. As DNA, the CDR3 is TGTGCCAGCAGTGAAGGGACAGGGGTTTCCAATCAGCCCCAGCATTTT. This sequence encodes CASSEGTGVSNQPQHF.

The V gene is TRBV20-1, the J gene TRBJ2-3, with D possibly being TRBD2 (5 bases). The V end was cut by 6 bases, the J end by 2 bases, with 21 bases between. Germline CDR1 and CDR2: DFQATT and SNEGSKA (reference sequence). The CDR3 is 16 residues long. The CDR3 sequence is CSATDPSGAFTDTQYF. CDR3 coding DNA: TGCAGTGCGACGGACCCCAGCGGAGCATTCACAGATACGCAGTATTTT.

This clonotype appeared a few times. The V gene is TRBV4-1, the J gene TRBJ1-3, with D possibly being TRBD1 (5 bases). The CDR3 is made up of 18 amino acids. Germline V lookup: CDR1 MGHRA, CDR2 YSYEKL. Trimming pared 1 base from V and 0 bases from J, leaving 16 bases between. As DNA, the CDR3 is TGCGCCAGCAGCCAAGTAGTGGGGCGTCCAGACTCTGGAAACACCATATATTTT. It codes for CASSQVVGRPDSGNTIYF.

The chain recombines TRBV27 with TRBJ1-5; D gene ambiguous. This CDR3 has 13 residues. Germline CDR1 reads MNHEY; CDR2 reads SMNVEV (reference sequence). Trimming shortened V by 4 bases and J by 3 bases, and 7 bases separated the two germline ends. CDR3 sequence: CASSSRPNQPQHF. The CDR3 DNA sequence: TGTGCCAGCAGTTCAAGGCCCAATCAGCCCCAGCATTTT.

The chain uses TRBV7-9 and TRBJ2-1, with unresolved D. The CDR3 spans 11 residues. CDR1 is SEHNR, CDR2 FQNEAQ, per germline (reference sequence). V was trimmed by 4 bases and J by 12 bases, leaving 10 bases between them. CDR3 region: CASSSRFWQFF. The CDR3, as DNA: TGTGCCAGCAGCTCGCGGTTTTGGCAGTTCTTC.